The 28 T cell receptor beta chains below were found in one sample sequenced in a study of blood T cell repertoires in COVID-19. TCRdb's copy holds only in-frame clones and misses some; the assay was immunoSEQ multiplex PCR. The repertoire holds 35,000 to 40,000 clones, with approximately 91% as singletons. Sequenced: peripheral blood. These receptors originate from a man aged 55 to 70 with active COVID-19.

This chain joins TRBV6-5 and TRBJ1-2; D might be TRBD1 (6 bases). The V end lost 6 bases, the J end lost 8 bases, and 16 bases lay between the germline ends. The CDR3 extends over 13 amino acids. CDR1 MNHEY and CDR2 SVGAGI come from the germline V gene. The CDR3 DNA reads TGTGCCAGCAGAAGGACAGAGCATAAAGGCTACACCTTC. Its protein is CASRRTEHKGYTF.

CDR3 in amino acids: CATSRDKSELLGGNTIYF. The CDR3 DNA follows: TGTGCCACCAGCAGAGATAAGTCAGAGCTTCTAGGAGGAAACACCATATATTTT. The chain uses TRBV15 and TRBJ1-3; no clear D gene. CDR3 length: 18 residues. Germline CDR1 LNHNV, CDR2 YYDKDF (reference sequence). Trimming left V 0 bases short and J 4 bases short, with 19 bases between.

As regards this clone: At one of its ends the junction is not consistent with the germline gene, which may arise from a read error. The chain joins TRBV6-2 or TRBV6-3 to TRBJ2-7; 9 nucleotides agree with TRBD1. CDR1 and CDR2 (germline): MNHEY, SVGEGT. This CDR3 is 17 amino acids long. This chain's CDR3 is CASSDSPGTGKTYEQYF. DNA of the CDR3: TGTGCCAGCAGTGACTCTCCCGGGACAGGGAAGACCTACGAGCAGTACTTC.

V and J are TRBV19 and TRBJ2-7; 14 nucleotides align to TRBD2. Germline V gene lookup returns CDR1 LNHDA and CDR2 SQIVND (reference sequence). The V and J ends lost 5 bases and 6 bases, in that order; junction bases with no gene match: 15. The CDR3 is 18 residues long. In DNA, the CDR3 is TGTGCCAGTAGTTGGACTAGCGGGAGGCCCCATAGTCGGGGCGAGCAGTACTTC. It yields the protein CASSWTSGRPHSRGEQYF.

V is TRBV6-5 and J is TRBJ1-1; the D is unclear. V lost 0 bases to trimming and J lost 0 bases, with 8 bases between them. Germline V gene lookup returns CDR1 MNHEY and CDR2 SVGAGI. The length of the CDR3 is 15 residues. The CDR3 sequence is CASSYSATLNTEAFF. For the CDR3, the DNA is TGTGCCAGCAGTTACTCAGCTACGTTGAACACTGAAGCTTTCTTT.

V is TRBV5-6 and J is TRBJ1-1, with D perhaps matching TRBD1 (6 bases). V was shortened by 6 bases and J by 2 bases, with 11 bases between the two germline ends. Germline CDR1 reads SGHDT; CDR2 reads YYEEEE. This CDR3 has 13 amino acids. The CDR3: CASIQQGNTEAFF. In DNA form, the CDR3 reads TGTGCCAGCATCCAACAGGGCAACACTGAAGCTTTCTTT. The full variable domain, its missing parts supplied by reference TRBV5-6 and TRBJ1-1, is DAGVTQSPTHLIKTRGQQVTLRCSPKSGHDTVSWYQQALGQGPQFIFQYYEEEERQRGNFPDRFSGHQFPNYSSELNVNALLLGDSALYLCASIQQGNTEAFFGQGTRLTVV.

This clone appeared a single time. The chain combines TRBV6-1 with TRBJ1-1; tentatively, D is TRBD1 (6 bases). Germline V gives CDR1 MNHNS, CDR2 SASEGT. This CDR3 comprises 13 residues. V was pared by 2 bases and J by 5 bases, with 9 bases between. CDR3 in amino acids: CASSEQGSTEAFF. DNA for the CDR3: TGTGCCAGCAGTGAACAGGGGAGTACTGAAGCTTTCTTT.

This chain links TRBV19 with TRBJ1-1, with D unresolved. The CDR3 spans 14 residues. Per the germline V gene, CDR1 is LNHDA and CDR2 is SQIVND (reference sequence). With 7 bases removed from V and 1 base from J, the gap between germline ends came to 13 bases. In DNA form, the CDR3 reads TGTGCCAGTATCCGGGGTTTAGGGAACACTGAAGCTTTCTTT. Translated, it gives CASIRGLGNTEAFF.

The chain recombines TRBV7-2 with TRBJ1-4, with D tentatively TRBD1 (5 bases). V lost 5 bases and J 4 bases, leaving 11 bases between the germline ends. CDR1 and CDR2 from the germline V gene are SGHTA and FQGNSA. CDR3 length: 14 residues. This CDR3 is CASSPGINNEKLFF. In DNA form, the CDR3 reads TGTGCCAGCAGCCCAGGGATTAATAATGAAAAACTGTTTTTT.

The chain recombines TRBV29-1 with TRBJ2-7, with TRBD1 matching 9 bases. Germline CDR1 SQVTM, CDR2 ANQGSEA. The ends lost 5 bases at V and 7 bases at J; junction bases unmatched: 9. This CDR3 comprises 13 residues. The CDR3 bases are TGCAGCGTTCTCGGACAGGGGAACTGGGAGCAGTACTTC. Protein sequence: CSVLGQGNWEQYF.

The chain couples TRBV18 to TRBJ2-1, with 8 bases that match TRBD2. After removal of 3 bases from V and 5 bases from J, the junction contained 6 bases not matched to a gene. The length of the CDR3 is 15 residues. Germline V CDR1 and CDR2: KGHSH, LQKENI. In DNA, the CDR3 is TGTGCCAGCTCACCGGTCAGCGGGAGTAACAATGAGCAGTTCTTC. Translating it yields CASSPVSGSNNEQFF.

This rearrangement joins TRBV4-1 to TRBJ2-7; D gene unclear. This CDR3 is built from 13 residues. Trimming pared 2 bases from V and 6 bases from J, leaving 11 bases between. Germline values: CDR1 MGHRA, CDR2 YSYEKL. This CDR3 reads CASSQRDLGEQYF. CDR3 in DNA: TGCGCCAGCAGCCAACGAGACTTAGGCGAGCAGTACTTC.

This clone appeared once. The V and J genes are TRBV4-1 and TRBJ2-2; 9 bases line up with TRBD2. After removal of 1 base from V and 4 bases from J, the junction contained 13 bases not matched to a gene. The CDR3 is 19 residues long. Germline V CDR1 and CDR2: MGHRA, YSYEKL. CDR3 coding DNA: TGCGCCAGCAGCCAAGGTCCTGGGCGGGAGGGCCTAGGCACCGGGGAGCTGTTTTTT. It is translated as CASSQGPGREGLGTGELFF.

The sample holds many counts of this clone. This sequence joins TRBV19 and TRBJ2-5; D possibly corresponds to TRBD1 (5 bases). V was pared by 6 bases and J by 4 bases, with 15 bases between. CDR1 is LNHDA, CDR2 SQIVND, per germline (reference sequence). This CDR3 comprises 14 residues. The CDR3: CASSWGPMGETQYF. The DNA for the CDR3 is TGTGCCAGTAGCTGGGGCCCGATGGGAGAGACCCAGTACTTC. Full variable domain (rest looked up from reference TRBV19 and TRBJ2-5): DGGITQSPKYLFRKEGQNVTLSCEQNLNHDAMYWYRQDPGQGLRLIYYSQIVNDFQKGDIAEGYSVSREKKESFPLTVTSAQKNPTAFYLCASSWGPMGETQYFGPGTRLLVL.

The J gene is TRBJ1-2, the V gene TRBV28; no clear D gene. Germline V gene sequence: CDR1 MDHEN, CDR2 SYDVKM. The CDR3 spans 11 residues. The V end was cut by 3 bases, the J end by 5 bases, with 4 bases between. CDR3 region: CASSLEYGYTF. The CDR3 DNA sequence: TGTGCCAGCAGTTTGGAGTATGGCTACACCTTC.

This chain connects TRBV5-1 to TRBJ2-7; D might be TRBD1 (6 bases). The V gene lost 4 bases and the J gene lost 0 bases, with 14 bases spanning the gap. CDR3 length: 15 residues. Germline-derived CDR1 and CDR2 are SGHRS and YFSETQ. The chain's CDR3 is CASSTPGQSSYEQYF. CDR3 in DNA: TGCGCCAGCAGCACGCCGGGACAAAGCTCCTACGAGCAGTACTTC.

The table lists this clone with a count of one. The V call is TRBV3-1 (or the pseudogene TRBV3-2), the J call TRBJ2-1, with D perhaps matching TRBD2 (6 bases). Germline V gene lookup returns CDR1 LGHDT and CDR2 YNNKEL (reference sequence). This CDR3 spans 14 amino acids. The ends were cut back, 1 base at V and 12 bases at J, with 16 bases in the middle. CDR3 coding DNA: TGTGCCAGCAGCCAAGTTGGCGGGGAATTTGGGCAGTTCTTC. This codes for CASSQVGGEFGQFF.

The V gene is TRBV27, the J gene TRBJ2-3, with TRBD2 matching over 8 bases. The germline CDR1 and CDR2 sequences are MNHEY and SMNVEV (reference sequence). The CDR3 loop spans 11 amino acids. Trimming at V came to 5 bases and at J to 10 bases, leaving 2 bases not matched to a gene. The CDR3 loop reads CASSGSGAQYF. The CDR3, as DNA: TGTGCCAGCAGTGGTAGCGGGGCGCAGTATTTT.

This chain uses TRBV5-1 with TRBJ2-7, with a possible D match to TRBD1 (6 bases). V lost 2 bases to trimming and J lost 3 bases, with 9 bases between them. The length of the CDR3 is 13 residues. Per the germline V gene, CDR1 is SGHRS and CDR2 is YFSETQ. CDR3 DNA: TGCGCCAGCAGCTTCTGGGACAACTACGAGCAGTACTTC. It translates to CASSFWDNYEQYF.

The rearrangement links TRBV19 to TRBJ2-4, with 8 bases matching TRBD1. V lost 6 bases to trimming and J lost 0 bases; unmatched junction nucleotides: 7. From germline, CDR1 is LNHDA and CDR2 SQIVND (reference sequence). This CDR3 region has 16 residues. The CDR3 DNA sequence: TGTGCCAGTAGCACCACAGGGGGATCAGCCAAAAACATTCAGTACTTC. Its translation: CASSTTGGSAKNIQYF.

This chain links TRBV2 with TRBJ2-4; D is ambiguous. The CDR3 runs 12 residues. Germline V gene sequence: CDR1 SNHLY, CDR2 FYNNEI. V shed 5 bases and J shed 6 bases, with 8 bases lying between them. The CDR3 region has the DNA TGTGCCAGCAGTCCTAGTGGAAACATTCAGTACTTC. Residues: CASSPSGNIQYF.

The V gene is TRBV5-1, the J gene TRBJ2-3; 7 nucleotides line up with TRBD2. CDR1 and CDR2 (germline): SGHRS, YFSETQ. J lost 1 base, V lost 3 bases, and 8 bases had no gene match. This CDR3 is 16 amino acids long. The DNA for the CDR3 is TGCGCCAGCAGCTGGGGATACACTAGCGGCACAGATACGCAGTATTTT. Protein product: CASSWGYTSGTDTQYF.

V usage is TRBV15 and J usage is TRBJ2-3; D is unresolved. V was shortened by 3 bases and J by 1 base, with 11 bases between the two germline ends. The CDR3 extends over 15 amino acids. Germline V gives CDR1 LNHNV, CDR2 YYDKDF (reference sequence). CDR3 coding DNA: TGTGCCACCAGCAGTACTCCTGTGGGCACAGATACGCAGTATTTT. Translated, it gives CATSSTPVGTDTQYF.

The rearrangement joins TRBV7-6 to TRBJ2-1; 7 bases are a match to TRBD1. The CDR3 totals 16 residues. J gave up 5 bases and V 3 bases, and 10 bases lay outside the gene matches. Per the germline V gene, CDR1 is SGHVS and CDR2 is FNYEAQ. CDR3 in DNA: TGTGCCAGCAGCTTGGCCCTACAGGGGCCGGACAATGAGCAGTTCTTC. As protein: CASSLALQGPDNEQFF.

The rearrangement links TRBV5-4 to TRBJ1-2; 9 bases line up with TRBD1. V shed 4 bases and J 0 bases; nucleotides not matched to a gene: 13. The CDR3 runs 18 residues. Per germline, CDR1 SGHNT and CDR2 YYREEE (reference sequence). The CDR3 loop reads CASSGPGTGIGANYGYTF. In nucleotides, the CDR3 is TGTGCCAGCAGCGGGCCTGGGACAGGGATCGGAGCTAACTATGGCTACACCTTC. Full variable domain (missing parts from reference TRBV5-4 and TRBJ1-2): ETGVTQSPTHLIKTRGQQVTLRCSSQSGHNTVSWYQQALGQGPQFIFQYYREEENGRGNFPPRFSGLQFPNYSSELNVNALELDDSALYLCASSGPGTGIGANYGYTFGSGTRLTVV.

This sequence joins TRBV5-1 and TRBJ1-4; TRBD1 might be the D (6 bases). There are 13 residues in the CDR3. CDR1 is SGHRS and CDR2 is YFSETQ in the germline V gene. V lost 3 bases to trimming and J lost 6 bases, with 9 bases between them. This CDR3 reads CASSSGVYEKLFF. The CDR3 DNA sequence: TGCGCCAGCAGCTCAGGGGTTTATGAAAAACTGTTTTTT.

This rearrangement joins TRBV24-1 to TRBJ2-7; D is perhaps TRBD1 (6 bases). With 3 bases removed from V and 4 bases from J, the gap between germline ends came to 21 bases. The CDR3 spans 17 residues. CDR1 KGHDR and CDR2 SFDVKD come from the germline V gene. The DNA for the CDR3 is TGTGCCACCAGTGATCCCCCCAGGGGCCGCTTCCGATACGAGCAGTACTTC. Translating gives CATSDPPRGRFRYEQYF.

The chain couples TRBV27 to TRBJ2-1; D unresolved. The CDR3 runs 14 residues. V was pared by 0 bases and J by 6 bases, with 9 bases between. In germline, CDR1 is MNHEY, CDR2 SMNVEV (reference sequence). CDR3 region: CASSLSYGSNEQFF. The CDR3 nucleotides are TGTGCCAGCAGTTTATCGTACGGGTCCAATGAGCAGTTCTTC.